One sample yielded the 20 T cell receptor beta chains listed below, sequenced in a study of neurological immune-mediated disorders. TCRdb itself ran the 5' RACE reads through MiXCR, one entry per CDR3 protein. This sample has roughly 39,000 distinct CDR3 sequences, with roughly 4.8% found just once. The sequenced sample consisted of CD4+ T cells from blood. These receptors came from a man between 18 and 35 years old in good health.

This clonotype was picked up many times. The rearrangement links TRBV29-1 to TRBJ2-7; a possible D gene is TRBD2 (6 bases). The CDR3 contains 13 residues. V lost 4 bases to trimming and J lost 3 bases, with 13 bases between them. CDR1 SQVTM and CDR2 ANQGSEA come from the germline V gene. The CDR3 here is CSVGTGGYYEQYF. The CDR3 nucleotides are TGCAGCGTTGGAACTGGGGGGTACTACGAGCAGTACTTC.

This clonotype was seen ten or more times. The genes are TRBV20-1 and TRBJ1-5; 8 positions match TRBD1. From germline, CDR1 is DFQATT and CDR2 SNEGSKA (reference sequence). The CDR3 loop spans 14 amino acids. The trim removed 6 bases at V and 7 bases at J, leaving 11 bases unmatched. The CDR3 region is CSAFGQGPFQPQHF. The CDR3 nucleotides read TGCAGTGCCTTCGGACAGGGCCCCTTCCAGCCCCAGCATTTT.

This rearrangement joins TRBV2 to TRBJ2-2, with D tentatively TRBD2 (5 bases). Germline CDR1 reads SNHLY; CDR2 reads FYNNEI. This CDR3 is built from 15 residues. Trimming left V 6 bases short and J 3 bases short, with 14 bases between. CDR3 sequence (DNA): TGTGCCAGCAGCAAGGGAGCGTCGCACACCGGGGAGCTGTTTTTT. Its protein product is CASSKGASHTGELFF.

Ten or more counts support this clonotype. J is TRBJ1-3 and V is TRBV11-2; D is undetermined. The germline V gene has CDR1 SGHAT and CDR2 FQNNGV. Between the trimmed V and J ends, which lost 1 base and 0 bases, there was a span of 7 bases. The CDR3 is 15 amino acids. DNA of the CDR3: TGTGCCAGCAGCTTAGGAGTCAGCTCTGGAAACACCATATATTTT. This gives the protein CASSLGVSSGNTIYF.

DNA for the CDR3: TGTGCCACCGGCCACGCCACCACAGATACGCAGTATTTT. Residues: CATGHATTDTQYF. The chain has TRBV24-1 and TRBJ2-3; the D is unclear. Germline CDR1 KGHDR, CDR2 SFDVKD. The CDR3 totals 13 residues. V lost 9 bases to trimming and J lost 2 bases, with 11 bases between them.

This clonotype was seen at least ten times. The chain employs TRBV3-1 and TRBJ1-1; D perhaps matches TRBD1 (5 bases). Trimming stripped 2 bases from V and 1 base from J, with 5 bases between. This CDR3 spans 13 amino acids. Germline values: CDR1 LGHDT, CDR2 YNNKEL (reference sequence). CDR3 sequence (DNA): TGTGCCAGCAGCCAACAGGGGAACACTGAAGCTTTCTTT. This codes for CASSQQGNTEAFF. Complete variable domain (other parts from reference TRBV3-1 and TRBJ1-1): DTAVSQTPKYLVTQMGNDKSIKCEQNLGHDTMYWYKQDSKKFLKIMFSYNNKELIINETVPNRFSPKSPDKAHLNLHINSLELGDSAVYFCASSQQGNTEAFFGQGTRLTVV.

In its sample, this clonotype was seen many times. This chain connects TRBV29-1 to TRBJ2-3, with D perhaps TRBD2 (6 bases). Germline loops: CDR1 SQVTM, CDR2 ANQGSEA. V lost 3 bases to trimming and J lost 1 base, with 8 bases between them. This CDR3 has 13 residues. CDR3: CSVDASGTDTQYF. CDR3 nucleotide sequence: TGCAGCGTTGACGCTAGCGGCACAGATACGCAGTATTTT.

This clonotype was recorded at least ten times. The chain recombines TRBV2 with TRBJ2-3; D unresolved. The germline gives CDR1 SNHLY, CDR2 FYNNEI. The CDR3 consists of 12 residues. The germline V and J ends were trimmed by 6 bases and 2 bases, with 6 bases remaining between them. In DNA, the CDR3 is TGTGCCAGCAGGGAGCTCACAGATACGCAGTATTTT. It translates to CASRELTDTQYF.

This clonotype has at least ten counts. The chain links TRBV5-1 to TRBJ2-5; possibly TRBD1 or TRBD2 for D (5 bases each). Germline values: CDR1 SGHRS, CDR2 YFSETQ. V was trimmed by 0 bases and J by 4 bases, leaving 13 bases between them. The CDR3 consists of 15 residues. This CDR3 is CASSLVSGTIETQYF. The CDR3 DNA sequence: TGCGCCAGCAGCTTGGTCTCCGGGACGATAGAGACCCAGTACTTC.

This clonotype was recorded many times. The genes are TRBV3-1 and TRBJ1-1; tentatively, D is TRBD1 (5 bases). V lost 1 base, J lost 10 bases, and 10 bases lay in between. The CDR3 extends over 12 amino acids. CDR1 and CDR2 from the germline V gene are LGHDT and YNNKEL (reference sequence). The CDR3 coding sequence is TGTGCCAGCAGCCAAGGGACATCGGGAGCTTTCTTT. Its translation: CASSQGTSGAFF.

The table lists this clonotype with a few counts. The J gene is TRBJ2-2, the V gene TRBV29-1; D might be TRBD1 or TRBD2, each matching 6 bases. Trimming took off 4 bases at V and 1 base at J, with 10 bases between the two ends. The CDR3 has 14 residues. The V gene's germline CDR1 is SQVTM and CDR2 ANQGSEA. DNA for the CDR3: TGCAGCGTTGGGAGGGGACAGAACACCGGGGAGCTGTTTTTT. The encoded protein is CSVGRGQNTGELFF.

There are many counts of this clonotype. The chain employs TRBV10-3 and TRBJ1-2, with D maybe TRBD1 (6 bases). V gave up 3 bases and J gave up 5 bases, with 19 bases separating them. Germline V gives CDR1 ENHRY, CDR2 SYGVKD. The CDR3 sequence is 16 residues long. The CDR3 is CAISDQQGLGQYGYTF. The CDR3 DNA is TGTGCCATCAGTGATCAACAGGGCTTGGGGCAGTATGGCTACACCTTC.

This chain uses TRBV11-2 with TRBJ1-6; D not resolved. The CDR3 contains 14 residues. CDR1 is SGHAT, CDR2 FQNNGV, per germline. V lost 1 base and J lost 10, with 11 bases in between. The CDR3 DNA follows: TGTGCCAGCAGCTTAGCTGTGCGAGTGTCACCCCTCCACTTT. It specifies CASSLAVRVSPLHF.

The chain links TRBV6-6 to TRBJ1-2, with 10 bases that match TRBD1. CDR3 length: 14 residues. Germline V gene data show CDR1 as MNHNY and CDR2 as SVGAGI (reference sequence). Germline trimming cut 10 bases from V and 3 bases from J; bases unmatched to any gene: 8. CDR3 sequence: CATSRDRGDYGYTF. The CDR3 bases are TGTGCCACCAGCCGGGACAGGGGAGACTATGGCTACACCTTC.

The sample holds many counts of this clonotype. The chain employs TRBV14 and TRBJ2-4; weak D call: TRBD2 (6 bases). This CDR3 has 15 residues. The germline gives CDR1 SGHDN, CDR2 FVKESK. V was pared by 1 base and J by 4 bases, with 11 bases between. In DNA form, the CDR3 reads TGTGCCAGCAGCCAAGGCGCGGGGACGAAAAACATTCAGTACTTC. Its translation is CASSQGAGTKNIQYF. Drawing the rest from reference TRBV14 and TRBJ2-4, the complete variable domain is EAGVTQFPSHSVIEKGQTVTLRCDPISGHDNLYWYRRVMGKEIKFLLHFVKESKQDESGMPNNRFLAERTGGTYSTLKVQPAELEDSGVYFCASSQGAGTKNIQYFGAGTRLSVL.

The sample holds many counts of this clonotype. Here the CDR3 DNA reads TGCGCCAGCAGCTTCCTGACAGATTACACCGGGGAGCTGTTTTTT. Translating gives CASSFLTDYTGELFF. The genes are TRBV5-1 and TRBJ2-2; possible D gene TRBD1, 5 bases. Between the trimmed V and J ends, which lost 2 bases and 3 bases, there was a span of 11 bases. The CDR3 length is 15 residues. Germline lookup yields CDR1 SGHRS and CDR2 YFSETQ.

This clonotype was recorded at least ten times. V and J are TRBV9 and TRBJ1-1, with D hard to call. Looked up from germline, CDR1 is SGDLS and CDR2 is YYNGEE. Trimming took off 0 bases at V and 0 bases at J, with 21 bases between the two ends. The CDR3 is made up of 19 amino acids. CDR3 region: CASSVASSGFSSLNTEAFF. In DNA form, the CDR3 reads TGTGCCAGCAGCGTAGCTTCTTCGGGGTTTTCTTCGCTGAACACTGAAGCTTTCTTT.

In its sample, this clonotype was seen many times. The gene calls are TRBV6-5 and TRBJ2-6, with 9 bases lining up with TRBD1. There are 18 residues in the CDR3. The germline V gene encodes CDR1 MNHEY and CDR2 SVGAGI. The V and J ends lost 1 base and 0 bases, in that order; junction bases with no gene match: 4. The DNA for the CDR3 is TGTGCCAGCAGTTACTTCGGACAGGGGTTCTCTGGGGCCAACGTCCTGACTTTC. Its translation is CASSYFGQGFSGANVLTF.

At least ten counts were recorded for this clonotype. This chain joins TRBV5-6 and TRBJ2-7; D assignment may be TRBD1 or TRBD2 (5 bases each). Germline V lookup: CDR1 SGHDT, CDR2 YYEEEE. This CDR3 spans 15 amino acids. The ends were cut back, 1 base at V and 0 bases at J, with 11 bases in the middle. As DNA, the CDR3 is TGTGCCAGCAGCTTGTTTGGGGGTAGCTCCTACGAGCAGTACTTC. This gives the protein CASSLFGGSSYEQYF.

This clonotype was counted ten times or more. The gene calls are TRBV7-2 and TRBJ2-7, with a tentative D call TRBD2 (7 bases). V gave up 4 bases and J gave up 0 bases, with 13 bases separating them. The germline gives CDR1 SGHTA, CDR2 FQGNSA. CDR3 length equals 15 residues. This CDR3 is CASSSGGPLSYEQYF. CDR3 nucleotide sequence: TGTGCCAGCAGCTCCGGGGGGCCCCTCTCCTACGAGCAGTACTTC.